The 30 T cell receptor beta chains below were found in one sample sequenced in a study of OX40 agonist ivuxolimab in advanced cancers. The table came from immunoSEQ multiplex PCR; TCRdb's copy has only in-frame clones and leaves some out. The table has over 30,000 clones, around 80% seen once. The specimen comprised CD4+ or CD8+ T cells sorted from blood, sampled in a trial of the OX40 agonist ivuxolimab. These TCRs come from an adult with an advanced solid tumor such as melanoma, head and neck, liver or kidney cancer.

The chain links TRBV6-1 to TRBJ1-5, with a tentative D call TRBD1 (5 bases). The CDR3 runs 13 residues. CDR1 is MNHNS and CDR2 is SASEGT in the germline V gene. Trimming cost V 6 bases and J 4 bases, with 10 bases left between them. For the CDR3, the DNA is TGTGCCAGCAGACTCTGGGGGAATCAGCCCCAGCATTTT. It specifies CASRLWGNQPQHF.

This chain uses TRBV6-5 with TRBJ2-4; 9 nucleotides line up with TRBD2. V lost 0 bases and J lost 4; bases outside the gene matches: 1. The germline gives CDR1 MNHEY, CDR2 SVGAGI. CDR3 length equals 15 residues. CDR3 coding DNA: TGTGCCAGCAGTTACTCGCGGGAGGGGAAAAACATTCAGTACTTC. This codes for CASSYSREGKNIQYF.

The chain joins TRBV11-1 to TRBJ2-1, with D possibly TRBD1 on 6 matching bases. Germline V gene lookup returns CDR1 SGHAT and CDR2 FQDESV (reference sequence). This CDR3 contains 16 residues. Trimming pared 5 bases from V and 7 bases from J, leaving 21 bases between. The CDR3 spells CASSPKEGRGRNEQFF. In nucleotides, the CDR3 is TGTGCCAGCAGCCCAAAAGAGGGCAGGGGACGGAATGAGCAGTTCTTC.

This rearrangement joins TRBV7-3 to TRBJ2-1; the D is unclear. The germline V gene encodes CDR1 SGHTA and CDR2 FQGTGA. The V and J ends lost 1 base and 4 bases respectively, with 11 bases between them. The CDR3 length is 15 residues. DNA of the CDR3: TGTGCCAGCAGCTTAATTTCAAGTAAATACAATGAGCAGTTCTTC. It codes for CASSLISSKYNEQFF.

This clone was seen once. The rearrangement joins TRBV2 to TRBJ1-2; D unresolved. The V gene lost 2 bases and the J gene lost 3 bases, with 7 bases spanning the gap. CDR3 length equals 13 residues. CDR1 and CDR2 from the germline V gene are SNHLY and FYNNEI. The CDR3 region has the DNA TGTGCCAGCAGTGAAAACCAACACTATGGCTACACCTTC. Residues: CASSENQHYGYTF.

The rearrangement joins TRBV7-3 to TRBJ1-2; TRBD1 matches 7 bases. This CDR3 comprises 14 residues. The J segment lost 4 bases and the V segment lost 2 bases, leaving 4 bases of the junction unmatched. CDR1 is SGHTA and CDR2 is FQGTGA in the germline V gene. CDR3 in DNA: TGTGCCAGCAGCTTAGCGGGACAGACCTATGGCTACACCTTC. It yields the protein CASSLAGQTYGYTF. Complete variable domain (other parts from reference TRBV7-3 and TRBJ1-2): GAGVSQTPSNKVTEKGKYVELRCDPISGHTALYWYRQSLGQGPEFLIYFQGTGAADDSGLPNDRFFAVRPEGSVSTLKIQRTERGDSAVYLCASSLAGQTYGYTFGSGTRLTVV.

The rearrangement links TRBV5-4 to TRBJ2-7; TRBD2 aligns across 10 bases. CDR3 size: 14 residues. Germline values: CDR1 SGHNT, CDR2 YYREEE (reference sequence). V lost 0 bases, J lost 6 bases, and 3 bases stayed unmatched. The CDR3 region has the DNA TGTGCCAGCAGCTTGGGACTAGCGGGTGCCGAGCAGTACTTC. Translation: CASSLGLAGAEQYF.

The count of this clone is one. The J gene is TRBJ2-5, the V gene TRBV28, with TRBD2 as a possible D gene (5 bases). The J call could be wrong; TRBJ2-7 is a better fit for the DNA end. Germline CDR1 is MDHEN and CDR2 is SYDVKM. This CDR3 has 13 amino acids. The CDR3 nucleotides read TGTGCCAGCAGCCCCCGAGGGCCCTACGAGCAGTACTTC. This codes for CASSPRGPYEQYF.

This chain uses TRBV18 with TRBJ2-2; D may be TRBD2 (6 bases). The CDR3 is 16 amino acids. V was shortened by 1 base and J by 7 bases, with 16 bases between the two germline ends. Germline V gene data show CDR1 as KGHSH and CDR2 as LQKENI. CDR3 in amino acids: CASSPRSGDSIGELFF. Written as DNA, the CDR3 is TGTGCCAGCTCACCACGTTCGGGGGATAGCATCGGGGAGCTGTTTTTT.

This chain uses TRBV13 with TRBJ2-2; D is unclear. CDR1 and CDR2 from the germline V gene are PRHDT and FYEKMQ (reference sequence). The CDR3 extends over 13 amino acids. Trimming pared 0 bases from V and 7 bases from J, leaving 6 bases between. CDR3 region: CASSLGQLGELFF. The CDR3 coding sequence is TGTGCCAGCAGCTTAGGCCAGCTCGGGGAGCTGTTTTTT.

The V gene is TRBV7-2, the J gene TRBJ2-4, with a possible D match to TRBD1 (6 bases). CDR1 and CDR2 (germline): SGHTA, FQGNSA. Trimming left V 5 bases short and J 1 base short, with 12 bases between. CDR3 length: 15 amino acids. CDR3 sequence: CASSPGQSAKNIQYF. As DNA, the CDR3 is TGTGCCAGCAGCCCCGGACAGTCCGCCAAAAACATTCAGTACTTC.

This clone occurred a few times. The genes are TRBV5-6 and TRBJ1-5; a weak D match, TRBD1 (6 bases). V lost 4 bases and J 6 bases, leaving 23 bases between the germline ends. The CDR3 is 17 amino acids. The V gene's germline CDR1 is SGHDT and CDR2 YYEEEE. The CDR3 is CASSARLGTGASQPQHF. CDR3 sequence (DNA): TGTGCCAGCAGCGCCCGCCTGGGGACGGGGGCTTCTCAGCCCCAGCATTTT.

The chain carries TRBV27 and TRBJ1-1; D gene uncertain. The germline CDR1 and CDR2 sequences are MNHEY and SMNVEV (reference sequence). The CDR3 consists of 13 residues. V was pared by 0 bases and J by 4 bases, with 6 bases between. The CDR3: CASSLSSFTEAFF. CDR3 coding DNA: TGTGCCAGCAGTTTATCGTCATTCACTGAAGCTTTCTTT.

This clone showed up just once. The V gene is TRBV10-1, the J gene TRBJ2-1; D may correspond to TRBD1 or TRBD2 (5 bases each). The CDR3 is made up of 12 amino acids. V lost 11 bases and J 7 bases, leaving 15 bases between the germline ends. Germline V CDR1 and CDR2: WNHNN, SYGVQD (reference sequence). CDR3 nucleotide sequence: TGCGCCGGAGCGGCAGGGTGGAATGAGCAGTTCTTC. Residues: CAGAAGWNEQFF.

This sequence joins TRBV14 and TRBJ2-7; possibly TRBD2 for D (6 bases). The CDR3 covers 16 residues. Trimming took off 1 base at V and 2 bases at J, with 15 bases between the two ends. Per the germline V gene, CDR1 is SGHDN and CDR2 is FVKESK. Here the CDR3 reads CASSQVGPTRAYEQYF. CDR3 nucleotide sequence: TGTGCCAGCAGCCAAGTTGGACCGACTAGAGCCTACGAGCAGTACTTC.

The chain recombines TRBV10-3 with TRBJ2-5, with 8 bases lining up with TRBD1. The CDR3 spans 16 residues. Germline V gene lookup returns CDR1 ENHRY and CDR2 SYGVKD. V gave up 2 bases and J gave up 5 bases; unmatched junction bases: 10. This CDR3 is CAISEPGQGASETQYF. The CDR3 coding sequence is TGTGCCATCAGTGAGCCAGGACAGGGAGCCTCCGAGACCCAGTACTTC.

The rearrangement joins TRBV4-2 to TRBJ2-5, with 7 bases that match TRBD1. Trimming at V came to 6 bases and at J to 5 bases, leaving 9 bases not matched to a gene. The CDR3 totals 14 residues. Germline V gene sequence: CDR1 LGHNA, CDR2 YNFKEQ. CDR3 in amino acids: CASRKTGSEETQYF. The CDR3 bases are TGTGCCAGCAGAAAGACAGGGTCTGAGGAGACCCAGTACTTC.

The V call is TRBV10-3, the J call TRBJ2-1; D unclear. The CDR3 has 12 residues. The germline gives CDR1 ENHRY, CDR2 SYGVKD. The germline V and J ends were trimmed by 8 bases and 5 bases, with 10 bases remaining between them. The CDR3 DNA follows: TGTGCCATCGAATCCATGAACAATGAGCAGTTCTTC. This encodes CAIESMNNEQFF.

The chain is built from TRBV27 and TRBJ1-2; unclear D gene. Between the trimmed V and J ends, which lost 6 bases and 4 bases, there was a span of 12 bases. Germline CDR1 MNHEY, CDR2 SMNVEV (reference sequence). The CDR3 contains 13 residues. The DNA for the CDR3 is TGTGCCAGCAGCCCTGTCAGTTTCTATGGCTACACCTTC. This translates into CASSPVSFYGYTF.

The V and J genes are TRBV11-2 and TRBJ1-3; 8 nucleotides agree with TRBD1. The germline V gene has CDR1 SGHAT and CDR2 FQNNGV. The CDR3 sequence is 16 residues long. V trimming: 5 bases; J trimming: 4 bases; junction bases outside the gene matches: 10. CDR3 residues: CASSLETGVAGNTIYF. The CDR3 nucleotides read TGTGCCAGCAGCCTTGAGACAGGGGTTGCGGGAAACACCATATATTTT.

This clone was observed a few times. The V gene is TRBV6-6, the J gene TRBJ1-2; D uncertain. The CDR3 covers 14 residues. V was cut by 5 bases and J by 2 bases, with 12 bases left in between. In germline, CDR1 is MNHNY, CDR2 SVGAGI (reference sequence). CDR3 protein: CASSQTSGNYGYTF. In nucleotides, the CDR3 is TGTGCCAGCAGTCAAACTAGCGGAAACTATGGCTACACCTTC.

The chain uses TRBV30 and TRBJ1-4; D is perhaps TRBD1 (6 bases). Germline lookup yields CDR1 GTSNPN and CDR2 SVGIG (reference sequence). Between the trimmed V and J ends, which lost 4 bases and 6 bases, there was a span of 15 bases. CDR3 length equals 14 residues. DNA of the CDR3: TGTGCCTGGACCCGGGGGCTCGGAGATGAAAAACTGTTTTTT. Translated, it gives CAWTRGLGDEKLFF.

The gene calls are TRBV2 and TRBJ2-7, with 11 bases identical to TRBD2. This CDR3 is built from 13 residues. J gave up 3 bases and V 7 bases, and 2 bases lay outside the gene matches. Germline V gene sequence: CDR1 SNHLY, CDR2 FYNNEI. CDR3 region: CASKLAGGYEQYF. CDR3 bases: TGTGCCAGCAAGCTAGCGGGGGGCTACGAGCAGTACTTC.

The CDR3 loop is CASSYSRQGLTDTQYF. CDR3 sequence (DNA): TGTGCCAGCAGTTACTCGAGGCAGGGGCTCACAGATACGCAGTATTTT. The chain joins TRBV6-5 to TRBJ2-3, with D possibly TRBD1 on 6 matching bases. V lost 0 bases and J 2 bases, leaving 12 bases between the germline ends. In germline, CDR1 is MNHEY, CDR2 SVGAGI. The length of the CDR3 is 16 residues.

Written as DNA, the CDR3 is TGTGCCAGCAGAGACGGACAGGTTGGCACTGAAGCTTTCTTT. Its protein product is CASRDGQVGTEAFF. This chain joins TRBV6-1 and TRBJ1-1; 7 positions match TRBD1. V was clipped by 6 bases and J by 4 bases; unmatched bases: 8. Germline assignment: CDR1 MNHNS and CDR2 SASEGT. The CDR3 has 14 amino acids.

The chain is built from TRBV6-4 and TRBJ2-2; 7 nucleotides agree with TRBD1. Trimming took 6 bases from V and 7 from J; bases not matched to a gene: 8. The CDR3 is 14 amino acids. Per the germline V gene, CDR1 is MRHNA and CDR2 is SNTAGT. CDR3 region: CASRPQGYHGELFF. The CDR3 region has the DNA TGTGCCAGCAGGCCACAGGGGTACCACGGGGAGCTGTTTTTT.

The chain has TRBV10-2 and TRBJ2-2, with a weak D call TRBD1 (6 bases). Trimming removed 0 bases from V and 0 bases from J, with 8 bases in between. CDR1 is WSHSY, CDR2 SAAADI, per germline. The CDR3 has 16 amino acids. The CDR3 sequence is CASSESRQANTGELFF. The CDR3 DNA sequence: TGCGCCAGCAGTGAGTCTCGACAGGCGAACACCGGGGAGCTGTTTTTT.

The table lists this clone with a count of one. The chain links TRBV25-1 to TRBJ2-1; D possibly corresponds to TRBD1 (6 bases). V lost 5 bases and J 8 bases, leaving 22 bases between the germline ends. The CDR3 extends over 16 amino acids. Germline V gene sequence: CDR1 MGHDK, CDR2 SYGVNS. This CDR3 reads CASSPRGQKRSYEQFF. The CDR3 DNA reads TGTGCCAGCAGTCCACGTGGACAGAAACGGTCCTATGAGCAGTTCTTC.

The rearrangement links TRBV9 to TRBJ2-2, with 7 bases lining up with TRBD1. The length of the CDR3 is 15 residues. Germline V gene data show CDR1 as SGDLS and CDR2 as YYNGEE. The V segment lost 2 bases and the J segment 0 bases; nucleotides outside the gene matches: 1. CDR3 region: CASSVGTANTGELFF. CDR3 sequence (DNA): TGTGCCAGCAGCGTTGGGACAGCGAACACCGGGGAGCTGTTTTTT.

V and J are TRBV30 and TRBJ2-2, with D tentatively TRBD1 or TRBD2 (5 bases each). Trimming stripped 5 bases from V and 5 bases from J, with 15 bases between. Per germline, CDR1 GTSNPN and CDR2 SVGIG (reference sequence). The CDR3 length is 14 residues. The CDR3 here is CAWSAGRGTGELFF. The CDR3 nucleotides are TGTGCCTGGTCAGCAGGGAGAGGTACCGGGGAGCTGTTTTTT.